This T cell receptor (beta chain) was sequenced during a study of blood T cell repertoires in COVID-19. The overall study: Material from acute and convalescent COVID-19 was sourced from the United States, Italy and Spain.

Assay used: immunoSEQ multiplex PCR; TCRdb lists only in-frame clones, some missing. The table lists about 180,000 clones, about 80% of them singletons, with 5% to 8.5% in the top ten. In the case of this clone: Other DNA sequences in the same sample also yield this CDR3.

The specimen sequenced was peripheral blood. The clonotype comes from a man between 65 and 85 years old with active or convalescent COVID-19.

The chain's CDR3 is CASSSQGAEEKLFF. The CDR3, as DNA: TGCGCCAGCAGCTCGCAGGGGGCTGAAGAAAAACTGTTTTTT. The rearrangement joins TRBV5-1 to TRBJ1-4; 8 nucleotides line up with TRBD1. The CDR3 is made up of 14 amino acids. Germline V CDR1 and CDR2: SGHRS, YFSETQ. After removal of 3 bases from V and 8 bases from J, the junction contained 6 bases not matched to a gene.